This passage covers 5 T cell receptor beta chains from one sample sequenced in a study of blood T cell repertoires in COVID-19. Clones were read by immunoSEQ multiplex PCR, and TCRdb kept only the in-frame ones, dropping some. The sample lists fewer than 200,000 clones; roughly 80% were seen once. The sequenced material came from peripheral blood. All receptors derive from a man aged 60 to 69 with acute or convalescent COVID-19.

J is TRBJ2-3 and V is TRBV5-4; D is uncertain. The V end was cut by 0 bases, the J end by 0 bases, with 8 bases between. Germline CDR1 and CDR2: SGHNT and YYREEE (reference sequence). The CDR3 is 15 amino acids. CDR3 coding DNA: TGTGCCAGCAGCTTGGGGGCCGCTAGCACAGATACGCAGTATTTT. Translation: CASSLGAASTDTQYF.

The chain has TRBV6-2 or TRBV6-3 and TRBJ2-5; tentatively, D is TRBD1 (5 bases). The CDR3 is made up of 12 amino acids. Trimming took off 2 bases at V and 7 bases at J, with 8 bases between the two ends. Germline values: CDR1 MNHEY, CDR2 SVGEGT. The CDR3 here is CASSYIQGTQYF. The CDR3 bases are TGTGCCAGCAGTTACATCCAGGGGACCCAGTACTTC.

The gene calls are TRBV18 and TRBJ1-1; D possibly corresponds to TRBD1 (6 bases). V was trimmed by 6 bases and J by 1 base, leaving 9 bases between them. Germline CDR1 and CDR2: KGHSH and LQKENI. This CDR3 comprises 13 residues. DNA of the CDR3: TGTGCCAGCTCCGGGACACAGAACACTGAAGCTTTCTTT. Translating it yields CASSGTQNTEAFF.

With regard to this clone: Its ends do not fully match the called genes, so a read error is possible. V usage is TRBV3-1 (or the pseudogene TRBV3-2) and J usage is TRBJ2-4; 10 bases are a match to TRBD1. The CDR3 is 13 amino acids. Germline V CDR1 and CDR2: LGHDT, YNNKEL (reference sequence). Here the CDR3 reads CASSQVGTGEVDF. CDR3 DNA sequence: TGTGCCAGCAGCCAAGTCGGGACAGGGGAGGTTGACTTC.

The chain carries TRBV2 and TRBJ2-2; 7 bases align to TRBD1. CDR1 and CDR2 (germline): SNHLY, FYNNEI. J gave up 5 bases and V 5 bases, and 5 bases lay outside the gene matches. The CDR3 is 14 amino acids. The CDR3 nucleotides are TGTGCCAGCAGTCGGGACAGTGGGACCGGGGAGCTGTTTTTT. It specifies CASSRDSGTGELFF.